This T cell receptor (beta chain) was sequenced in a study of T cells in Graves' hyperthyroidism and ophthalmopathy. The wider study: Blood was drawn when the patient was first diagnosed and still untreated. Study-level points and caveats: Blood shared most expanded thyroid clonotypes above 0.001.

RNA transcripts served as the template for amplifying TCR beta CDR3 regions. When the TCR CDR3 underwent first-round RT-PCR, the HTBI primer set was used. TCRdb used MiXCR to reprocess the multiplex PCR reads, holding one entry per CDR3 protein. The sample has hundreds of thousands of distinct CDR3 sequences, around 15% seen once. This clonotype was seen many times. The antigen remains undetermined. CDR1 is SNHLY and CDR2 is FYNNEI in the germline V gene. The V and J ends lost 8 bases and 0 bases respectively, with 10 bases between them. CDR3 length: 13 amino acids. Calling Graves' hyperthyroidism stable meant ophthalmopathy did not progress within 18 months. Lactation, pregnancy, other autoimmune disease or uncontrolled infection led to exclusion of patients.

Specimen: blood. The gene calls are TRBV2 and TRBJ1-1; D is undetermined. The TCR originated in a woman in her 30s with Graves' hyperthyroidism. CDR3 in DNA: TGTGCCAGCGTGCGTCAGTTGAACACTGAAGCTTTCTTT. It specifies CASVRQLNTEAFF. The full variable domain, with the rest looked up from reference TRBV2 and TRBJ1-1, is EPEVTQTPSHQVTQMGQEVILRCVPISNHLYFYWYRQILGQKVEFLVSFYNNEISEKSEIFDDQFSVERPDGSNFTLKIRSTKLEDSAMYFCASVRQLNTEAFFGQGTRLTVV.